This is a list of T cell receptor beta chains from one sample in a study of blood T cell repertoires in COVID-19. Generated by immunoSEQ multiplex PCR, the TCRdb table keeps only in-frame clones and is missing some. This sample has more than 200,000 clones, with around 85% found just once. Specimen: peripheral blood. The receptors were gathered from a woman in her thirties or forties with active or convalescent COVID-19. Each CDR3 is given with its conserved first and last residue. The D gene is left open where the match is weak. The size field is filled for only some rows; it gives once, few, many or a size class.

j_gene,v_gene,abundance,d_gene,CDR3nt,CDR3aa
TRBJ2-4,TRBV28,.,TRBD1,TGTGCCAGCAGGCCACAGGGACAGTTGGGAAACATTCAGTACTTC,CASRPQGQLGNIQYF
TRBJ2-5,TRBV5-6,.,.,TGTGCCAGCAGCTGGGACACCCAAGAGACCCAGTACTTC,CASSWDTQETQYF
TRBJ1-2,TRBV5-1,.,.,TGCGCCAGCAGCGCAGGACAGACTCCGGGCTACACCTTC,CASSAGQTPGYTF
TRBJ1-3,TRBV5-1,.,TRBD1,TGCGCCAGCAGCGGACAGGGGGCAGGAGGAAACACCATATATTTT,CASSGQGAGGNTIYF
TRBJ1-5,TRBV19,medium-sized,TRBD1,TGTGCCAGTAGTACCCGCGACAGGGTGCGGGCTCAGCCCCAGCATTTT,CASSTRDRVRAQPQHF
TRBJ1-6,TRBV28,.,.,TGTGCCAGCAGTTCAGGGTCAGGGGTAGGTAATTCACCCCTCCACTTT,CASSSGSGVGNSPLHF
TRBJ1-3,TRBV2,.,.,TGTGCCAGCAGTGAACGTGCAGGTCCCTTCTCTGGAAACACCATATATTTT,CASSERAGPFSGNTIYF
TRBJ2-3,TRBV29-1,.,.,TGCAGCGAATTACAGGATAGGGCAGATACGCAGTATTTT,CSELQDRADTQYF
TRBJ1-1,TRBV9,.,.,TGTGCCAGCAGCACCACAGGGTTCACTGAAGCTTTCTTT,CASSTTGFTEAFF
TRBJ2-3,TRBV19,.,.,TGTGCCAGTGGGCAGGGGTCCACAGATACGCAGTATTTT,CASGQGSTDTQYF
TRBJ1-1,TRBV28,few,.,TGTGCCAGCAGGATACCGGGACAACAGAACACTGAAGCTTTCTTT,CASRIPGQQNTEAFF
TRBJ1-5,TRBV7-2,.,.,TGTGCCAGCAGTCACAGGGCGGATCAGCCCCAGCATTTT,CASSHRADQPQHF
TRBJ1-2,TRBV2,.,.,TGTGCCAGCAAGCGACCTTATGGCTACACCTTC,CASKRPYGYTF
TRBJ1-3,TRBV29-1,few,.,TGCAGCGCTGAGGAGTTCTCTGGAAACACCATATATTTT,CSAEEFSGNTIYF
TRBJ1-2,TRBV28,.,.,TGTGCCAGCAGTTTACAGGGGAACTATGGCTACACCTTC,CASSLQGNYGYTF
TRBJ1-4,TRBV18,.,.,TGTGCCAGCTCACCACGACATGGGGAAAAACTGTTTTTT,CASSPRHGEKLFF
TRBJ1-2,TRBV5-1,.,.,TGCGCCAGCAGCTTGGGACCGGGTTCGAGTGGCTACACCTTC,CASSLGPGSSGYTF
TRBJ2-4,TRBV19,once,TRBD1,TGTGCCAGTAGTCAAAGGACAGGGAACAAAAACATTCAGTACTTC,CASSQRTGNKNIQYF
TRBJ2-1,TRBV3-1/TRBV3-2,.,.,TGTGCCAGCAGCCGAGATTTTCAGGGGTTGCAGTTCTTC,CASSRDFQGLQFF
TRBJ1-1,TRBV4-1,few,.,TGCGCCAGCAGCCAAGTCAGGGCCGACACTGAAGCTTTCTTT,CASSQVRADTEAFF
TRBJ1-2,TRBV6-6,once,.,TGTGCCAGCAGTTACGGAAGGGGCACTACCTATGGCTACACCTTC,CASSYGRGTTYGYTF
TRBJ2-5,TRBV6-5,.,.,TGTGCCAGCAGACGCCGGACAGCACGAGAGACCCAGTACTTC,CASRRRTARETQYF
TRBJ1-2,TRBV7-2,few,.,TGTGCCAGCAGCTCAAACAGCTATGGCTACACCTTC,CASSSNSYGYTF
TRBJ1-6,TRBV5-1,.,.,TGCGCCAGCAGCGTGGGATTCACGGGACAAAATAATTCACCCCTCCACTTT,CASSVGFTGQNNSPLHF
TRBJ2-2,TRBV11-2,.,.,TGTGCCAGCAGCTTAGTTCCGGGGGCGAACACCGGGGAGCTGTTTTTT,CASSLVPGANTGELFF
TRBJ1-1,TRBV15,.,.,TGTGCCACCAGCAGCTCCTTGCTCGGTACTGAAGCTTTCTTT,CATSSSLLGTEAFF
TRBJ2-7,TRBV28,.,TRBD2,TGTGCCAGCAGTTTCGAACTAGCGCCAACGCCCAACTACGAGCAGTACTTC,CASSFELAPTPNYEQYF
TRBJ1-2,TRBV27,many,TRBD1,TGTGCCAGCAGTTGGACAGGGGGAGACTATGGCTACACCTTC,CASSWTGGDYGYTF
TRBJ2-1,TRBV15,.,TRBD2,TGTGCCACCAGCAGAGAGGGGGGGGGTCACAATGAGCAGTTCTTC,CATSREGGGHNEQFF
TRBJ1-1,TRBV12-3/TRBV12-4,.,.,TGTGCCAGCACCCCCGGACTACTTGAAGCTTTCTTT,CASTPGLLEAFF
TRBJ1-2,TRBV9,.,.,TGTGCCAGCAGCTCCGGACAGAACTATGGCTACACCTTC,CASSSGQNYGYTF
TRBJ1-5,TRBV28,.,.,TGTGCCGGCCAAACGTCGAACAGCAATCAGCCCCAGCATTTT,CAGQTSNSNQPQHF
TRBJ1-5,TRBV7-8,once,.,TGTGCCAGCAGCTTAATTGCCGGGATCAATCAGCCCCAGCATTTT,CASSLIAGINQPQHF
TRBJ2-5,TRBV7-2,few,.,TGTGCCAGCAGCCCACAGCCTCAAGAGACCCAGTACTTC,CASSPQPQETQYF